Presented here are 3 T cell receptor beta chains from one specimen sequenced in a study of human thymus T cells. Thymic samples were excised during corrective heart operations. TCRdb's table, derived via immunoSEQ multiplex PCR, lists solely in-frame clones and lacks some. This sample yields tens of thousands of clones, of which 85% to 95% are seen a single time; around 0.037% belongs to the top ten. Specimen: thymus tissue. These receptors were obtained from a girl less than two years old with a congenital heart defect but otherwise immunologically healthy.

V gene TRBV7-8 combines with J gene TRBJ2-5; D remains unclear. With 4 bases removed from V and 5 bases from J, the gap between germline ends came to 11 bases. The CDR3 is 13 amino acids. From germline, CDR1 is SGHVS and CDR2 FQNEAQ. The CDR3 here is CASSYPEKETQYF. CDR3 DNA: TGTGCCAGCAGCTATCCCGAGAAGGAGACCCAGTACTTC.

The J gene is TRBJ2-2, the V gene TRBV21-1. TRBV21-1 is a recognized pseudogene. This CDR3 comprises 14 residues. The CDR3 nucleotides are TGTGCCAGCAGCTATAGGCGAGACACCGGGGAGCTGTTTTTT. It translates to CASSYRRDTGELFF.

The chain joins TRBV5-1 to TRBJ2-3; D is uncertain. The V gene lost 5 bases and the J gene lost 0 bases, with 19 bases spanning the gap. The CDR3 covers 17 residues. Germline CDR1 and CDR2: SGHRS and YFSETQ. CDR3 sequence: CASRFPPGGPSTDTQYF. The CDR3 nucleotides read TGCGCCAGCAGATTCCCCCCTGGCGGACCAAGCACAGATACGCAGTATTTT.